The 24 T cell receptor beta chains listed next were all sequenced from one sample in a study of blood T cell repertoires in COVID-19 (dated by TCRdb to the early 2020s). Libraries were prepared through the immunoSEQ multiplex PCR assay. The clones in this table, taken by TCRdb from immuneACCESS, are in-frame only. Not every clone is retained; where verified, under half of the shortfall comes from an unresolved V gene, and the cause of the rest is unknown. Counted in this sample were under 95,000 clones; approximately 88% of them appeared once. The ten top clones hold 5% to 6% of the sample. The source material was peripheral blood. These receptors were collected from a man between 60 and 75 years old with acute or convalescent COVID-19.

The CDR3 bases are TGTGCCAGCAGTGATCATTTGTCGGGGGGGAATTCACCCCTCCACTTT. It is translated as CASSDHLSGGNSPLHF. The genes are TRBV25-1 and TRBJ1-6, with D perhaps TRBD1 (5 bases). Trimming took off 3 bases at V and 7 bases at J, with 16 bases between the two ends. Germline loops: CDR1 MGHDK, CDR2 SYGVNS. The CDR3 is 16 amino acids.

The J gene is TRBJ1-5, the V gene TRBV7-2, with D hard to call. CDR1 SGHTA and CDR2 FQGNSA come from the germline V gene. The CDR3 consists of 13 residues. Trimming pared 2 bases from V and 5 bases from J, leaving 7 bases between. CDR3 region: CASSLKGDQPQHF. The CDR3 DNA sequence: TGTGCCAGCAGCTTAAAAGGAGATCAGCCCCAGCATTTT.

The chain links TRBV30 to TRBJ1-2; D unclear. The CDR3 is 12 residues long. V lost 5 bases and J lost 3, with 10 bases in between. Per germline, CDR1 GTSNPN and CDR2 SVGIG (reference sequence). The CDR3, as DNA: TGTGCCTGGGGTGGGCCCGACTATGGCTACACCTTC. It is translated as CAWGGPDYGYTF. Supplemented by reference TRBV30 and TRBJ1-2, the full variable domain reads SQTIHQWPATLVQPVGSPLSLECTVEGTSNPNLYWYRQAAGRGLQLLFYSVGIGQISSEVPQNLSASRPQDRQFILSSKKLLLSDSGFYLCAWGGPDYGYTFGSGTRLTVV.

The gene calls are TRBV6-2 or TRBV6-3 and TRBJ1-2; D call uncertain. The germline gives CDR1 MNHEY, CDR2 SVGEGT. V lost 5 bases and J lost 9, with 19 bases in between. The CDR3 runs to 14 residues. The CDR3 DNA reads TGTGCCAGCAGTCCCCCGGGAAGCGCTTCAAGCTACACCTTC. Protein sequence: CASSPPGSASSYTF.

In this sample, this clone turned up a few times. This chain connects TRBV7-9 to TRBJ1-1; no clear D gene. The CDR3 contains 12 residues. CDR1 and CDR2 from the germline V gene are SEHNR and FQNEAQ (reference sequence). V lost 5 bases to trimming and J lost 3 bases, with 7 bases between them. The CDR3 is CASSPQYTEAFF. Here the CDR3 DNA reads TGTGCCAGCAGCCCCCAGTACACTGAAGCTTTCTTT.

The chain uses TRBV6-2 or TRBV6-3 and TRBJ2-5; 8 positions agree with TRBD2. The trim removed 2 bases at V and 4 bases at J, leaving 6 bases unmatched. CDR1 is MNHEY, CDR2 SVGEGT, per germline. The CDR3 has 15 amino acids. Here the CDR3 DNA reads TGTGCCAGCAGTTACAGCGGGGGTCGGGGAGAGACCCAGTACTTC. Amino acid sequence: CASSYSGGRGETQYF.

V usage is TRBV18 and J usage is TRBJ1-6; D possibly corresponds to TRBD1 (6 bases). CDR3 length equals 15 residues. Germline CDR1 reads KGHSH; CDR2 reads LQKENI. Trimming took 3 bases from V and 10 from J, leaving 16 bases between them. The CDR3 DNA is TGTGCCAGCTCACCGCCCACAGGGCAGGGCTCACCCCTCCACTTT. This gives the protein CASSPPTGQGSPLHF.

The V gene is TRBV9, the J gene TRBJ2-4; the match to TRBD1 covers 7 bases. V shed 3 bases and J 7 bases; nucleotides not matched to a gene: 7. The germline CDR1 and CDR2 sequences are SGDLS and YYNGEE. This CDR3 has 14 amino acids. CDR3 nucleotides: TGTGCCAGCAGCGGGGGGACAGTTGGGAACATTCAGTACTTC. Amino acids: CASSGGTVGNIQYF.

V is TRBV7-9 and J is TRBJ1-1; 7 nucleotides agree with TRBD1. Germline CDR1 reads SEHNR; CDR2 reads FQNEAQ (reference sequence). The CDR3 has 14 residues. V shed 4 bases and J 7 bases; nucleotides not matched to a gene: 9. CDR3 sequence (DNA): TGTGCCAGCAGCTCAAAGGGGACAGCCGATGAAGCTTTCTTT. It specifies CASSSKGTADEAFF.

This rearrangement joins TRBV6-2 or TRBV6-3 to TRBJ2-7; D is unresolved. CDR1 is MNHEY and CDR2 is SVGEGT in the germline V gene. V was shortened by 5 bases and J by 5 bases, with 13 bases between the two germline ends. This CDR3 contains 13 residues. The CDR3 loop is CASSDRPSHEQYF. In nucleotides, the CDR3 is TGTGCCAGCAGTGATCGTCCGAGCCACGAGCAGTACTTC.

Written as DNA, the CDR3 is TGTGCCAGCAGCCCGGCCGGGACAGAGACCGGGGAGCTGTTTTTT. Its translation: CASSPAGTETGELFF. The V call is TRBV3-1 (or the pseudogene TRBV3-2), the J call TRBJ2-2; 7 bases agree with TRBD1. Germline-derived CDR1 and CDR2 are LGHDT and YNNKEL (reference sequence). With 4 bases clipped from V and 5 bases from J, the junction kept 7 bases outside the gene matches. The CDR3 is made up of 15 amino acids.

The gene calls are TRBV4-3 and TRBJ1-2; possible D gene TRBD1, 6 bases. Germline V gene sequence: CDR1 LGHNA, CDR2 YSLEER. V was pared by 4 bases and J by 4 bases, with 13 bases between. CDR3 length: 14 amino acids. The CDR3 here is CASSPYRESYGYTF. CDR3 DNA: TGCGCCAGCAGCCCCTACAGGGAAAGCTATGGCTACACCTTC.

This rearrangement joins TRBV4-3 to TRBJ1-1; D perhaps matches TRBD1 (6 bases). Per the germline V gene, CDR1 is LGHNA and CDR2 is YSLEER. The V end lost 4 bases, the J end lost 5 bases, and 14 bases lay between the germline ends. The CDR3 extends over 14 amino acids. The CDR3 nucleotides read TGCGCCAGCAGCCTAAAACAGGGAGGGACTGAAGCTTTCTTT. This encodes CASSLKQGGTEAFF.

The chain is built from TRBV6-1 and TRBJ1-2; TRBD1 matches at 11 bases. This CDR3 contains 13 residues. Germline CDR1 is MNHNS and CDR2 is SASEGT. V gave up 3 bases and J gave up 7 bases; unmatched junction bases: 1. This chain's CDR3 is CASSDGTGGGYTF. CDR3 coding DNA: TGTGCCAGCAGTGACGGGACAGGGGGTGGCTACACCTTC.

This clone was picked up one time. This chain connects TRBV10-3 to TRBJ2-3, with a weak D call TRBD2 (6 bases). Germline lookup yields CDR1 ENHRY and CDR2 SYGVKD. The CDR3 loop spans 16 amino acids. V gave up 3 bases and J gave up 4 bases, with 17 bases separating them. The CDR3 region has the DNA TGTGCCATCAGTGACCCCATGGGCGGGGATTCAGATACGCAGTATTTT. Residues: CAISDPMGGDSDTQYF.

V usage is TRBV18 and J usage is TRBJ1-1, with 9 positions matching TRBD1. The CDR3 has 13 residues. J gave up 4 bases and V 4 bases, and 1 base lay outside the gene matches. Germline V lookup: CDR1 KGHSH, CDR2 LQKENI. The CDR3 DNA follows: TGTGCCAGCTCACGGGACAGGGCCACTGAAGCTTTCTTT. Protein sequence: CASSRDRATEAFF.

The rearrangement joins TRBV13 to TRBJ2-5, with no clear D. The CDR3 is made up of 14 amino acids. Between the trimmed V and J ends, which lost 2 bases and 0 bases, there was a span of 7 bases. Germline-derived CDR1 and CDR2 are PRHDT and FYEKMQ (reference sequence). The CDR3, as DNA: TGTGCCAGCAGCTTAATAGAGTACCAAGAGACCCAGTACTTC. Protein sequence: CASSLIEYQETQYF. The full variable domain, rest sourced from reference TRBV13 and TRBJ2-5, is AAGVIQSPRHLIKEKRETATLKCYPIPRHDTVYWYQQGPGQDPQFLISFYEKMQSDKGSIPDRFSAQQFSDYHSELNMSSLELGDSALYFCASSLIEYQETQYFGPGTRLLVL.

The chain employs TRBV10-3 and TRBJ1-5, with unresolved D. The CDR3 is made up of 15 amino acids. Germline V lookup: CDR1 ENHRY, CDR2 SYGVKD. With 2 bases removed from V and 1 base from J, the gap between germline ends came to 9 bases. CDR3 in amino acids: CAISEGPQSNQPQHF. CDR3 nucleotide sequence: TGTGCCATCAGTGAGGGTCCACAGAGCAATCAGCCCCAGCATTTT.

The rearrangement joins TRBV27 to TRBJ1-1; D gene unclear. From germline, CDR1 is MNHEY and CDR2 SMNVEV (reference sequence). This CDR3 is built from 17 residues. With 5 bases removed from V and 4 bases from J, the gap between germline ends came to 23 bases. The CDR3 loop reads CASSPPPNRIRGTEAFF. For the CDR3, the DNA is TGTGCCAGCAGTCCCCCCCCCAATCGAATTCGGGGCACTGAAGCTTTCTTT.

The chain employs TRBV4-3 and TRBJ1-3; D possibly corresponds to TRBD1 (6 bases). V shed 0 bases and J shed 0 bases, with 18 bases lying between them. Germline values: CDR1 LGHNA, CDR2 YSLEER. CDR3 size: 19 residues. CDR3: CASSQDPPRQVSSGNTIYF. CDR3 bases: TGCGCCAGCAGCCAAGATCCCCCGAGACAGGTCAGCTCTGGAAACACCATATATTTT.

This clone was picked up a small number of times. The chain recombines TRBV2 with TRBJ2-3; D gene uncertain. The germline gives CDR1 SNHLY, CDR2 FYNNEI. Trimming removed 8 bases at V and 4 bases at J, with 10 bases between. CDR3 length equals 12 residues. CDR3 protein: CASRPPADTQYF. In DNA, the CDR3 is TGTGCCAGCCGCCCGCCGGCAGATACGCAGTATTTT.

The rearrangement uses TRBV4-2 and TRBJ2-2; 7 bases match TRBD1. The CDR3 has 16 residues. Germline V gene lookup returns CDR1 LGHNA and CDR2 YNFKEQ. The trim removed 0 bases at V and 5 bases at J, leaving 6 bases unmatched. CDR3 sequence (DNA): TGTGCCAGCAGCCAAGACCTACAGGGGCCAACCGGGGAGCTGTTTTTT. Its translation: CASSQDLQGPTGELFF.

This chain uses TRBV7-2 with TRBJ1-2; weak D call: TRBD1 (6 bases). The CDR3 runs 14 residues. Looked up from germline, CDR1 is SGHTA and CDR2 is FQGNSA. The V end was cut by 4 bases, the J end by 4 bases, with 13 bases between. The CDR3 region is CASSSQGLTYGYTF. CDR3 nucleotides: TGTGCCAGCAGCTCCCAGGGGCTTACCTATGGCTACACCTTC.

The gene calls are TRBV5-6 and TRBJ2-2, with 7 bases that match TRBD1. With V trimmed by 6 bases and J by 4 bases, 15 bases remained unmatched. The V gene's germline CDR1 is SGHDT and CDR2 YYEEEE. The CDR3 covers 17 residues. CDR3 bases: TGTGCCAGCACCTTCACACACCGGACAGGCCCCACCGGGGAGCTGTTTTTT. Translating it yields CASTFTHRTGPTGELFF.